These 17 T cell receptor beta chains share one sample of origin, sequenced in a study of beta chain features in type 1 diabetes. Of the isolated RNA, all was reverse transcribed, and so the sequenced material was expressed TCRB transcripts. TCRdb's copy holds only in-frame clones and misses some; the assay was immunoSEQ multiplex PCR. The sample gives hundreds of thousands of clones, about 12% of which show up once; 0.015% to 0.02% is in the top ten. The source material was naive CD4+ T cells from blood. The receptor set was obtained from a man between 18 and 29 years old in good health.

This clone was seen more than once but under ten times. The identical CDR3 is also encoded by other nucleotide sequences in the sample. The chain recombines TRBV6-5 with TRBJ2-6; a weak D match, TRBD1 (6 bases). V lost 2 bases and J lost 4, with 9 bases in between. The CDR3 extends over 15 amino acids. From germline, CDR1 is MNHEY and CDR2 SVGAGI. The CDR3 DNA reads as TGTGCCAGCAGTTACGGGGGCGCCGGGGCCAACGTCCTGACTTTC. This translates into CASSYGGAGANVLTF.

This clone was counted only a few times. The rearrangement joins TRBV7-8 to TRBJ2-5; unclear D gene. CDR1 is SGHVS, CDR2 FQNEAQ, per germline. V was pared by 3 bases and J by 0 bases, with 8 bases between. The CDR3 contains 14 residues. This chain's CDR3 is CASSFMEYQETQYF. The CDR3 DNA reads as TGTGCCAGCAGCTTCATGGAGTACCAAGAGACCCAGTACTTC. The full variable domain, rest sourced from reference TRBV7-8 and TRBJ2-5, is GAGVSQSPRYKVAKRGQDVALRCDPISGHVSLFWYQQALGQGPEFLTYFQNEAQLDKSGLPSDRFFAERPEGSVSTLKIQRTQQEDSAVYLCASSFMEYQETQYFGPGTRLLVL.

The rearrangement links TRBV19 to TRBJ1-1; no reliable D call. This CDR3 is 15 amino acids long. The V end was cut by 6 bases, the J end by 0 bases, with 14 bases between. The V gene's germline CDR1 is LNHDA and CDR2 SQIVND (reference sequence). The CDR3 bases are TGTGCCAGTAGCCGGCGGGGTTTGGTGAACACTGAAGCTTTCTTT. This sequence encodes CASSRRGLVNTEAFF.

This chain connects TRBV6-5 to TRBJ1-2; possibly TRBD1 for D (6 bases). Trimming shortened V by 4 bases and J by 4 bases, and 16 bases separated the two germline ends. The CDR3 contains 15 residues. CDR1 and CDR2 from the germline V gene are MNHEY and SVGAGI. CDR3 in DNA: TGTGCCAGCAGTTTTATACAGGGAGCCGCCTATGGCTACACCTTC. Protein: CASSFIQGAAYGYTF.

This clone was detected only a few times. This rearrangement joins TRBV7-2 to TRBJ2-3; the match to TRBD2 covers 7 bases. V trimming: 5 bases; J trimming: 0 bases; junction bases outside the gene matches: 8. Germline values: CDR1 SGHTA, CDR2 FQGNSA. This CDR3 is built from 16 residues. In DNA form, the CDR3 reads TGTGCCAGCAGCCTGATTCTAGCGGTTAGCACAGATACGCAGTATTTT. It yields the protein CASSLILAVSTDTQYF.

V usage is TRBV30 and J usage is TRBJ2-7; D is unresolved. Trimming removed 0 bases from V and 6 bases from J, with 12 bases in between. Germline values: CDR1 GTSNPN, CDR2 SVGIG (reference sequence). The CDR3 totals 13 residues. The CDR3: CAWSVRLVGEQYF. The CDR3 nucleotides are TGTGCCTGGAGTGTACGTCTAGTCGGCGAGCAGTACTTC.

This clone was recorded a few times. The CDR3 DNA reads as TGTGCCAGCAGCGTCCGGGACAGGGAATACAATGAGCAGTTCTTC. Translation gives CASSVRDREYNEQFF. V gene TRBV9 combines with J gene TRBJ2-1; TRBD1 aligns across 9 bases. Trimming cost V 2 bases and J 4 bases; bases outside gene matches: 4. CDR3 length equals 15 residues. Germline V gene data show CDR1 as SGDLS and CDR2 as YYNGEE.

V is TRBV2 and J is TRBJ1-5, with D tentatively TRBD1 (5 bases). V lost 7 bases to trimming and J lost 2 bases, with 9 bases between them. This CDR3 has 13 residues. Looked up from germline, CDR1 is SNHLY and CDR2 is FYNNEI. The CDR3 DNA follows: TGTGCCAGCATGCGGGACGGCAATCAGCCCCAGCATTTT. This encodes CASMRDGNQPQHF.

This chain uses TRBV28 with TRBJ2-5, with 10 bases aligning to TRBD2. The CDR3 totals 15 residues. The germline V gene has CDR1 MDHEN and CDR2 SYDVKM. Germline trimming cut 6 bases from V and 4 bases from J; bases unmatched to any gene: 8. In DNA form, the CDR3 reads TGTGCCAGCAGGACACTAGCGGGACCCATAGAGACCCAGTACTTC. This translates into CASRTLAGPIETQYF.

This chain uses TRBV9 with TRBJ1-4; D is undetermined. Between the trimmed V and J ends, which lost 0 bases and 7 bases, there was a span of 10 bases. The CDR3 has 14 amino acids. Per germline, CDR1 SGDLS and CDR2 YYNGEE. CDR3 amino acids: CASSVGPVPEKLFF. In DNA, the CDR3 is TGTGCCAGCAGCGTAGGTCCGGTTCCTGAAAAACTGTTTTTT.

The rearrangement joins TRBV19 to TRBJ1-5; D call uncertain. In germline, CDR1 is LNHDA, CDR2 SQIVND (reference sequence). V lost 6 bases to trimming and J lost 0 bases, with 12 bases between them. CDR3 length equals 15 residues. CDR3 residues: CASRANAGSNQPQHF. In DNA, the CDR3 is TGTGCCAGTAGGGCCAATGCGGGTAGCAATCAGCCCCAGCATTTT.

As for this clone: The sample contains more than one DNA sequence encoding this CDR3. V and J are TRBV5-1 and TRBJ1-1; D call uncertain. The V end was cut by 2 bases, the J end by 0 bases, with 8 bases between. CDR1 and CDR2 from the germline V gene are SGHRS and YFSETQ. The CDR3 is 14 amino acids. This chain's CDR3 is CASSFTAMNTEAFF. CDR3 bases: TGCGCCAGCAGCTTCACCGCGATGAACACTGAAGCTTTCTTT.

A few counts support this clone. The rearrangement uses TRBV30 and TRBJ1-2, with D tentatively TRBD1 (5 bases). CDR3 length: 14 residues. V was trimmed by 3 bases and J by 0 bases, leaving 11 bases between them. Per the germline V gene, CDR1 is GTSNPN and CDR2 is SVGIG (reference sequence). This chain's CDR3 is CAWRTDTTNYGYTF. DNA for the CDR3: TGTGCCTGGAGGACGGACACCACTAACTATGGCTACACCTTC.

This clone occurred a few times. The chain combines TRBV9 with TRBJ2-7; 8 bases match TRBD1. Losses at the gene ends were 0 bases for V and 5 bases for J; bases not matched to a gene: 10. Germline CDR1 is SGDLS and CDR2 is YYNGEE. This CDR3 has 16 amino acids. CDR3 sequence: CASSVDPRQGAHEQYF. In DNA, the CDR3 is TGTGCCAGCAGCGTAGACCCCCGGCAGGGGGCCCACGAGCAGTACTTC.

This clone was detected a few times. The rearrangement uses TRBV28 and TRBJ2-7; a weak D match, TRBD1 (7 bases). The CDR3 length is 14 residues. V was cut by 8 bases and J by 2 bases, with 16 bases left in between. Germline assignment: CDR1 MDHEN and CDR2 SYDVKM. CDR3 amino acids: CASFRQGGTYEQYF. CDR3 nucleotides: TGTGCCAGCTTTAGACAGGGAGGTACCTACGAGCAGTACTTC.

CDR3 bases: TGTGCCAGCAGTCCACTTCGGGATGACCACGAGCAGTACTTC. As protein: CASSPLRDDHEQYF. The chain is built from TRBV28 and TRBJ2-7; tentatively, D is TRBD2 (5 bases). Germline loops: CDR1 MDHEN, CDR2 SYDVKM. V was cut by 5 bases and J by 5 bases, with 16 bases left in between. The CDR3 is 14 residues long.

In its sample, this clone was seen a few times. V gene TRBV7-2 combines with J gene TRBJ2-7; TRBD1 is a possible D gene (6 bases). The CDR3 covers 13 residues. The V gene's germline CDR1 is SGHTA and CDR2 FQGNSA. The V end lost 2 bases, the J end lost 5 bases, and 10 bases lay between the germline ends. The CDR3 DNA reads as TGTGCCAGCAGCTTATACAGGGCTGACGAGCAGTACTTC. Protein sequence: CASSLYRADEQYF.